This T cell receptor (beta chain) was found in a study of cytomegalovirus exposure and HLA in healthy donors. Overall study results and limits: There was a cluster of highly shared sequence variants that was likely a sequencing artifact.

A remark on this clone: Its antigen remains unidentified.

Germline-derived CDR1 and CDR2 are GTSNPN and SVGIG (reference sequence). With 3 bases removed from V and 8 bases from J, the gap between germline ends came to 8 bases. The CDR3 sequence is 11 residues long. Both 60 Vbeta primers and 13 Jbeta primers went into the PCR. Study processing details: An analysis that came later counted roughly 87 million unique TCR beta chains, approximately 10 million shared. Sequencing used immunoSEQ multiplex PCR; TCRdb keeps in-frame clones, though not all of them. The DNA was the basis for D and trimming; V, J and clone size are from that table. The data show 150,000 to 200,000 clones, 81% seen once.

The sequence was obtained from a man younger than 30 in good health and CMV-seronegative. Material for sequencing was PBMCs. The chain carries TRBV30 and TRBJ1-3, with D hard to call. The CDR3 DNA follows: TGTGCCTGGAGCTTAGAGGACACCATATATTTT. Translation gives CAWSLEDTIYF. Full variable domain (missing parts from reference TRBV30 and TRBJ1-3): SQTIHQWPATLVQPVGSPLSLECTVEGTSNPNLYWYRQAAGRGLQLLFYSVGIGQISSEVPQNLSASRPQDRQFILSSKKLLLSDSGFYLCAWSLEDTIYFGEGSWLTVV.